These T cell receptor beta chains were read from a single sample in a study of blood T cell repertoires in COVID-19. Clones were read by immunoSEQ multiplex PCR, and TCRdb kept only the in-frame ones, dropping some. The sample includes about 160,000 clones, 86% of them seen just once. Sequenced input: peripheral blood. Receptors originate from a man aged 50-59 years with active or convalescent COVID-19. Each CDR3 is given with its conserved first and last residue. D genes are given only for firm matches. The size field is filled for only some rows; it gives once, few, many or a size class.

v_call: TRBV19; d_call: TRBD2; clone_size: .; j_call: TRBJ2-1; cdr3_nt: TGTGCCGCGGGGGTTCATGAGCAGTTCTTC; cdr3_aa: CAAGVHEQFF
v_call: TRBV7-8; d_call: .; clone_size: once; j_call: TRBJ2-7; cdr3_nt: TGTGCCAGCAGCTTAACGGGACTGGACTACGAGCAGTACTTC; cdr3_aa: CASSLTGLDYEQYF
v_call: TRBV5-6; d_call: .; clone_size: .; j_call: TRBJ1-6; cdr3_nt: TGTGCCAGCAGCCCCCATCCGTGGGGCGACAGCTCCTATAATTCACCCCTCCACTTT; cdr3_aa: CASSPHPWGDSSYNSPLHF
v_call: TRBV11-3; d_call: .; clone_size: .; j_call: TRBJ1-5; cdr3_nt: TGTGCCAGCAGCTCCCGACCGGAGGAGCCCCAGCATTTT; cdr3_aa: CASSSRPEEPQHF
v_call: TRBV19; d_call: TRBD2; clone_size: .; j_call: TRBJ2-4; cdr3_nt: TGTGCCAGTAGTATACGGGAGCGGGGGGCGGCCAAAAACATTCAGTACTTC; cdr3_aa: CASSIRERGAAKNIQYF
v_call: TRBV5-1; d_call: TRBD1; clone_size: .; j_call: TRBJ2-7; cdr3_nt: TGCGCCAGCAGCCCGGACAGGGTTCAAGACGAGCAGTACTTC; cdr3_aa: CASSPDRVQDEQYF
v_call: TRBV24-1; d_call: .; clone_size: .; j_call: TRBJ1-5; cdr3_nt: TGTGCCACCAGTGGCAGGGATACCAATCAGCCCCAGCATTTT; cdr3_aa: CATSGRDTNQPQHF
v_call: TRBV5-8; d_call: TRBD1; clone_size: .; j_call: TRBJ1-1; cdr3_nt: TGTGCCAGCAGTTTCGGACAGGGGGCTGAAGCTTTCTTT; cdr3_aa: CASSFGQGAEAFF
v_call: TRBV24-1; d_call: .; clone_size: .; j_call: TRBJ1-2; cdr3_nt: TGTGCCACCAGTGATTTATCCTCGGGGTACACCTTC; cdr3_aa: CATSDLSSGYTF
v_call: TRBV4-3; d_call: .; clone_size: .; j_call: TRBJ2-2; cdr3_nt: TGCGCCAGCAGCCAAGATTCAGGGATCAGCGGGGAGCTGTTTTTT; cdr3_aa: CASSQDSGISGELFF
v_call: TRBV27; d_call: TRBD1; clone_size: .; j_call: TRBJ1-2; cdr3_nt: TGTGCCAGCAGTGGAACAGGGGATTATTATGGCTACACCTTC; cdr3_aa: CASSGTGDYYGYTF
v_call: TRBV3-1/TRBV3-2; d_call: .; clone_size: .; j_call: TRBJ2-6; cdr3_nt: TGTGCCAGCAGCTACGCGGCTGGGGCCAACGTCCTGACTTTC; cdr3_aa: CASSYAAGANVLTF
v_call: TRBV30; d_call: .; clone_size: once; j_call: TRBJ1-3; cdr3_nt: TGTGCCTGGAGCCAAGGCAGGGCAGGAAACACCATATATTTT; cdr3_aa: CAWSQGRAGNTIYF